The rows below give T cell receptor beta chains drawn from one sample of a study of early T cells in non-severe SARS-CoV-2 infection. TCRdb reprocessed the 5' RACE reads with MiXCR, giving one entry per CDR3 protein. The sample lists tens of thousands of distinct CDR3 sequences, more than 9.5% seen once, with about 13% in the top ten. Sequencing input: whole blood. The receptors come from an adult who was a healthcare worker with PCR-confirmed SARS-CoV-2 infection or an uninfected control (not recorded which). Both conserved end residues are part of each CDR3. A D gene is named only where the DNA matches it firmly. Clone size is not always given. Where it is, it says once, few, many or a class for expanded clones.

clone_size	v_call	d_call	j_call	cdr3_nt	cdr3_aa
many	TRBV12-3/TRBV12-4	NA	TRBJ2-7	TGTGCCAGCTCCTTCCGAAATCGGGGAACTACTCAGTACTTC	CASSFRNRGTTQYF
NA	TRBV9	NA	TRBJ2-7	TGTGCCAGCAGCGTAGGGGTCAGCTCCTACGAGCAGTACTTC	CASSVGVSSYEQYF
NA	TRBV24-1	NA	TRBJ2-2	TGTGCCACCAGTGTCCTGGGGACATCAACCGGGGAGCTGTTTTTT	CATSVLGTSTGELFF
many	TRBV6-2/TRBV6-3	NA	TRBJ2-3	TGTGCCAGCAGCCTGATCACAGATACGCAGTATTTT	CASSLITDTQYF
many	TRBV27	NA	TRBJ2-3	TGTGCCAGCAGTCGCTTGCTGGGAGGCCCGCAGTATTTT	CASSRLLGGPQYF
many	TRBV10-2	NA	TRBJ2-5	TGCGCCAGCAGTGAGAGGGAGACCCAGTACTTC	CASSERETQYF
many	TRBV9	NA	TRBJ1-1	TGTGCCAGCAGCGTAGATACAGGGACCACTAAAGCTTTCTTT	CASSVDTGTTKAFF
NA	TRBV20-1	TRBD2	TRBJ2-2	TGCAGTGCCCCCGGGGCTAGCGGGAGGACGAACACCGGGGAGCTGTTTTTT	CSAPGASGRTNTGELFF
few	TRBV5-1	NA	TRBJ2-7	TGCGCCAGCAGTGCGACGGTGTCCTACGAGCAGTACTTC	CASSATVSYEQYF
NA	TRBV7-2	NA	TRBJ1-2	TGTGCCAGCAGCCCTGCACGGGGTTCTAACTATGGCTACACCTTC	CASSPARGSNYGYTF
many	TRBV7-2	NA	TRBJ2-7	TGTGCCAGCAGCTCCCGGACGGGGGCCTACGAGCAGTACTTC	CASSSRTGAYEQYF
many	TRBV11-3	TRBD1	TRBJ2-3	TGTGCCAGCAGCTTACGGCAGGGACAGGGGGCAGATACGCAGTATTTT	CASSLRQGQGADTQYF
many	TRBV11-2	TRBD2	TRBJ2-1	TGTGCCAGCAGCTACAATCCTAGCGGGAGTTACAATGAGCAGTTCTTC	CASSYNPSGSYNEQFF
NA	TRBV7-9	NA	TRBJ1-2	TGTGCCAGCAGCTTACGGGAGCTAAGAGCTAACTATGGCTACACCTTC	CASSLRELRANYGYTF
few	TRBV3-1	NA	TRBJ2-1	TGTGCCAGCAGCCAAGCCGCTAGCGATGAGCAGTTCTTC	CASSQAASDEQFF
NA	TRBV7-9	TRBD2	TRBJ2-5	TGTGCCAGCAGCTTAGTGACTAGCGGGGTGACCCAGTACTTC	CASSLVTSGVTQYF
few	TRBV7-2	NA	TRBJ1-6	TGTGCCAGCAGCCCCAGGAGCTCCTATAATTCACCCCTCCACTTT	CASSPRSSYNSPLHF
few	TRBV20-1	NA	TRBJ1-1	TGCAGTGCTAAGGGTATGGACACTGAAGCTTTCTTT	CSAKGMDTEAFF
NA	TRBV29-1	TRBD2	TRBJ2-5	TGCAGCGTTGAAGCGGGAGGTAGGGAGACCCAGTACTTC	CSVEAGGRETQYF
NA	TRBV13	NA	TRBJ1-4	TGTGCCAGCAGCTTAGTAGGCCAGGCTAATGAAAAACTGTTTTTT	CASSLVGQANEKLFF
NA	TRBV4-3	NA	TRBJ1-3	TGCGCCAGCAGCCTATACGTAACGGATATGGAGATGCGGGGGGACACCATATATTTT	CASSLYVTDMEMRGDTIYF
many	TRBV5-1	NA	TRBJ2-7	TGCGCCAGCAGCTTGGACAGGGCTGGCGAGCAGTACTTC	CASSLDRAGEQYF
NA	TRBV11-2	NA	TRBJ1-2	TGTGCCAGCAGCTTAATATCTGGGGGTAATGGCTACACCTTC	CASSLISGGNGYTF